The rows below give T cell receptor beta chains drawn from one sample of a study of cytomegalovirus exposure and HLA in healthy donors. Profiled with immunoSEQ multiplex PCR; TCRdb holds only in-frame clones, not every one. Among some 170,000 clones listed, under 85% were seen once. The source material was PBMCs. Receptors originate from a woman in her 30s in good health and CMV-seronegative. CDR3s include the opening cysteine and the closing phenylalanine or tryptophan. A D gene is named only where the DNA matches it firmly. The listing skips clone size in some rows; elsewhere it reads once, few, many or a size class.

J: TRBJ2-7; D: TRBD2; size: few; V: TRBV7-6; DNA: TGTGCCAGCAGCTTACCCCATGAAGCGGGGGGGCGCGAGCAGTACTTC; CDR3: CASSLPHEAGGREQYF
J: TRBJ2-7; D: -; size: -; V: TRBV18; DNA: TGTGCCAGCTCACCACCACAGACCTACGAGCAGTACTTC; CDR3: CASSPPQTYEQYF
J: TRBJ2-5; D: -; size: few; V: TRBV5-4; DNA: TGTGCCAGCAGCTTGGGGTACGGGTTGCAAGAGACCCAGTACTTC; CDR3: CASSLGYGLQETQYF
J: TRBJ1-3; D: TRBD1; size: -; V: TRBV5-6; DNA: TGTGCCAGCAGCTTGTACAGGGGGCGTGAAAACACCATATATTTT; CDR3: CASSLYRGRENTIYF
J: TRBJ2-3; D: -; size: -; V: TRBV10-3; DNA: TGTGCCATCAGTGATGGGGGCGCAGACACAGATACGCAGTATTTT; CDR3: CAISDGGADTDTQYF
J: TRBJ2-5; D: -; size: few; V: TRBV28; DNA: TGTGCCAGCAGTTTAGGCCAGGGTCAAGAGACCCAGTACTTC; CDR3: CASSLGQGQETQYF
J: TRBJ2-3; D: TRBD2; size: -; V: TRBV28; DNA: TGTGCCAGCAACTTATCCGGGAGGGCGAGCACAGATACGCAGTATTTT; CDR3: CASNLSGRASTDTQYF
J: TRBJ2-7; D: TRBD1; size: -; V: TRBV27; DNA: TGTGCCACCCGATTCCGGGACAGGGCTGACGAGCAGTACTTC; CDR3: CATRFRDRADEQYF
J: TRBJ1-2; D: TRBD1; size: -; V: TRBV27; DNA: TGTGCCAGCAGAAAATCCGGGACAGGGGATGGCTACACCTTC; CDR3: CASRKSGTGDGYTF
J: TRBJ1-1; D: -; size: -; V: TRBV5-6; DNA: TGTGCCAGCAGCTTGCGGGGGATTGGCACTGAAGCTTTCTTT; CDR3: CASSLRGIGTEAFF
J: TRBJ2-5; D: TRBD2; size: once; V: TRBV2; DNA: TGTGCCAGCAGTGATCGGATAGCGGGGGGCCAAGAGACCCAGTACTTC; CDR3: CASSDRIAGGQETQYF
J: TRBJ1-5; D: TRBD1; size: -; V: TRBV4-3; DNA: TGCGCCAGCAGCCCCCGACAGGGGGCCGGTCAGCCCCAGCATTTT; CDR3: CASSPRQGAGQPQHF
J: TRBJ1-4; D: TRBD1; size: few; V: TRBV4-3; DNA: TGCGCCAGCAGCCGGTTTGAAGGGGGCAATGAAAAACTGTTTTTT; CDR3: CASSRFEGGNEKLFF
J: TRBJ2-5; D: TRBD2; size: few; V: TRBV4-2; DNA: TGTGCCAGCAGCCCTTTTGCGGGAGTGGTGTGGGAGACCCAGTACTTC; CDR3: CASSPFAGVVWETQYF
J: TRBJ1-1; D: TRBD1; size: -; V: TRBV9; DNA: TGTGCCAGCAGCGCACACGGGACAGTGAACACTGAAGCTTTCTTT; CDR3: CASSAHGTVNTEAFF
J: TRBJ1-5; D: -; size: few; V: TRBV6-1; DNA: TGTGCCAGCATCGAGGCCCAGGGCTCTAATCAGCCCCAGCATTTT; CDR3: CASIEAQGSNQPQHF
J: TRBJ1-5; D: -; size: -; V: TRBV10-3; DNA: TGTGCCATCGGGGGGGATCAGCCCCAGCATTTT; CDR3: CAIGGDQPQHF
J: TRBJ1-5; D: -; size: -; V: TRBV23-1; DNA: TGCGCCAGCAGTCAATCGTCAGGGGCGGCCAATCAGCCCCAGCATTTT; CDR3: CASSQSSGAANQPQHF
J: TRBJ1-3; D: -; size: few; V: TRBV6-6; DNA: TGTGCCAGCAGTTACTCGCGGGCTGGAAACACCATATATTTT; CDR3: CASSYSRAGNTIYF
J: TRBJ1-5; D: -; size: few; V: TRBV7-9; DNA: TGTGCCAGCAGCCCCGGACAATATCAGCCCCAGCATTTT; CDR3: CASSPGQYQPQHF
J: TRBJ1-2; D: -; size: -; V: TRBV7-2; DNA: TGTGCCAGCAGCTTAGCGTTTGGCGGTTGGGGCGGCTACACCTTC; CDR3: CASSLAFGGWGGYTF
J: TRBJ2-7; D: TRBD2; size: -; V: TRBV7-2; DNA: TGTGCCAGCAGCCCACGGACTAGCGGGAGTAACGAGCAGTACTTC; CDR3: CASSPRTSGSNEQYF
J: TRBJ2-1; D: TRBD2; size: -; V: TRBV2; DNA: TGTGCCAGCAGTGATCCTAGCGGGGTCGGCAATGAGCAGTTCTTC; CDR3: CASSDPSGVGNEQFF
J: TRBJ2-2; D: TRBD1; size: few; V: TRBV29-1; DNA: TGCAGCGTCGCACGGACAGGAACAGGCGGGGAGCTGTTTTTT; CDR3: CSVARTGTGGELFF
J: TRBJ1-1; D: -; size: -; V: TRBV7-2; DNA: TGTGCCAGCAGACTGGACAGTATCACTGAAGCTTTCTTT; CDR3: CASRLDSITEAFF
J: TRBJ2-5; D: TRBD2; size: -; V: TRBV2; DNA: TGTGCCAGCAGCGGGACTAGCGGGAGGGAAGAGACCCAGTACTTC; CDR3: CASSGTSGREETQYF
J: TRBJ1-4; D: -; size: -; V: TRBV28; DNA: TGTGCCAGCATGCGTACTCCGGGATCTAATGAAAAACTGTTTTTT; CDR3: CASMRTPGSNEKLFF
J: TRBJ1-1; D: -; size: few; V: TRBV28; DNA: TGTGCCAGCAGTCCAGGGGTGACTGAAGCTTTCTTT; CDR3: CASSPGVTEAFF
J: TRBJ1-5; D: -; size: -; V: TRBV19; DNA: TGTGCCAGTAGTATAGACCCTAAAACAGGGTATCGCAATCAGCCCCAGCATTTT; CDR3: CASSIDPKTGYRNQPQHF